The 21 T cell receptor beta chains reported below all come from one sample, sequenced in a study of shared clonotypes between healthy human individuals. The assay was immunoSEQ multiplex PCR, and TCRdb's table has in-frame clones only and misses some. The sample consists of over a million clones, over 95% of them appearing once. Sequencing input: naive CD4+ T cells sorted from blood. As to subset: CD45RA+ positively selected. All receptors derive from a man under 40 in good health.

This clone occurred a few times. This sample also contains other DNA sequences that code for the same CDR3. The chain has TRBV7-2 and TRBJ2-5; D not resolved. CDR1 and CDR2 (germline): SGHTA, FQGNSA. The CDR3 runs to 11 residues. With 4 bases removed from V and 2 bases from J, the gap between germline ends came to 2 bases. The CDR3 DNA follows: TGTGCCAGCAGCTCGCAAGAGACCCAGTACTTC. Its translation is CASSSQETQYF.

The CDR3 sequence: CASSIGPASGLAKNIQYF. CDR3 nucleotide sequence: TGTGCCAGTAGTATAGGCCCGGCTAGCGGCTTAGCCAAAAACATTCAGTACTTC. The genes are TRBV19 and TRBJ2-4; TRBD2 matches at 7 bases. Germline V gives CDR1 LNHDA, CDR2 SQIVND (reference sequence). The CDR3 covers 18 residues. J was trimmed by 0 bases and V by 1 base; bases with no gene match: 9. The whole variable domain, remainder taken from reference TRBV19 and TRBJ2-4, is DGGITQSPKYLFRKEGQNVTLSCEQNLNHDAMYWYRQDPGQGLRLIYYSQIVNDFQKGDIAEGYSVSREKKESFPLTVTSAQKNPTAFYLCASSIGPASGLAKNIQYFGAGTRLSVL.

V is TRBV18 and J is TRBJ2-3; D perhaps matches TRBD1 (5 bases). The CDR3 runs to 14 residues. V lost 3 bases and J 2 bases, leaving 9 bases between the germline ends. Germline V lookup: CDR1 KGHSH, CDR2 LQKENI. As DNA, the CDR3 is TGTGCCAGCTCACCTACTGGACACACAGATACGCAGTATTTT. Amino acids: CASSPTGHTDTQYF.

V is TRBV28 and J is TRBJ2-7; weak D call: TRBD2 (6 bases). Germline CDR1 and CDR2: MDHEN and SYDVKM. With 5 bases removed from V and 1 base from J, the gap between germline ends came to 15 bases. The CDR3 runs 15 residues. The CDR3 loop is CASSQGGVESYEQYF. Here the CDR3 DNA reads TGTGCCAGCAGTCAAGGAGGGGTAGAGTCCTACGAGCAGTACTTC.

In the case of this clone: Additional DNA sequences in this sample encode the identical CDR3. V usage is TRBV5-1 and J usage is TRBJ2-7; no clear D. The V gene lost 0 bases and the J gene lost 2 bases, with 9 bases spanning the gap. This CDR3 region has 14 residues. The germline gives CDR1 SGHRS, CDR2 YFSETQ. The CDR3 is CASSLVGTAYEQYF. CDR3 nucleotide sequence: TGCGCCAGCAGCTTGGTCGGTACGGCCTACGAGCAGTACTTC.

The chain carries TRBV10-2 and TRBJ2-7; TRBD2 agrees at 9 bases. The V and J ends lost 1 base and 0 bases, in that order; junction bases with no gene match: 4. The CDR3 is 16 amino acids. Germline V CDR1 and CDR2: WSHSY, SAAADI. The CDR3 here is CASSEFVSGSSYEQYF. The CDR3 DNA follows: TGCGCCAGCAGTGAGTTCGTTAGCGGGAGCTCCTACGAGCAGTACTTC.

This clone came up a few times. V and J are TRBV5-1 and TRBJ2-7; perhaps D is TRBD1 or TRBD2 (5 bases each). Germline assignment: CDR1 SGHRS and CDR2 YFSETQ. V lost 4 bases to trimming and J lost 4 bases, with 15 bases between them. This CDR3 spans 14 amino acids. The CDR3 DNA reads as TGCGCCAGCAGCCCAGGGAGTGGGGCTTACGAGCAGTACTTC. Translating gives CASSPGSGAYEQYF. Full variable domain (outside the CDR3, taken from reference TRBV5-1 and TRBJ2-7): KAGVTQTPRYLIKTRGQQVTLSCSPISGHRSVSWYQQTPGQGLQFLFEYFSETQRNKGNFPGRFSGRQFSNSRSEMNVSTLELGDSALYLCASSPGSGAYEQYFGPGTRLTVT.

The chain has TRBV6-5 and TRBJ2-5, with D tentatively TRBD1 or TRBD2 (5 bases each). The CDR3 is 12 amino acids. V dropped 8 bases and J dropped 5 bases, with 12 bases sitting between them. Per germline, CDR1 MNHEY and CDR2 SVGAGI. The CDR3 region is CASGHGAETQYF. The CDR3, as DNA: TGTGCCAGCGGACACGGGGCGGAGACCCAGTACTTC.

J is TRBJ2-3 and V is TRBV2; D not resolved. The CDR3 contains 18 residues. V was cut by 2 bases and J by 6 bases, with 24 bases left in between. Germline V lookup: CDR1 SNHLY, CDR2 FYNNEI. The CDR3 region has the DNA TGTGCCAGCAGTGAAATCGTCGGTTTGTCAGGCCGATGGGATACGCAGTATTTT. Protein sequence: CASSEIVGLSGRWDTQYF.

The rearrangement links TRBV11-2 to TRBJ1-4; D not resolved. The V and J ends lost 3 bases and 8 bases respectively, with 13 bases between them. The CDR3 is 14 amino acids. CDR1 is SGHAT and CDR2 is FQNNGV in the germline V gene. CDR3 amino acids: CASSLVTPGEKLFF. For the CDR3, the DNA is TGTGCCAGCAGCTTGGTGACACCTGGCGAAAAACTGTTTTTT.

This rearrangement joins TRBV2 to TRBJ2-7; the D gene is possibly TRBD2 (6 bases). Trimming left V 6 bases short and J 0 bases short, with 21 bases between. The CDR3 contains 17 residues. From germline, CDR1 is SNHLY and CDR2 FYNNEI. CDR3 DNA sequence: TGTGCCAGCAGCGATAACCTGGGGGGTGCCAACTCCTACGAGCAGTACTTC. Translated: CASSDNLGGANSYEQYF.

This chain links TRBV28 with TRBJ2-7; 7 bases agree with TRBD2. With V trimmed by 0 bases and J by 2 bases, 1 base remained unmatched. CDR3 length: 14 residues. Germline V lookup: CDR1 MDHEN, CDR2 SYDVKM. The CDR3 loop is CASSLWREPYEQYF. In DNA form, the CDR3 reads TGTGCCAGCAGTTTATGGCGGGAGCCCTACGAGCAGTACTTC. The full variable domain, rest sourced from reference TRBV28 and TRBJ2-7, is DVKVTQSSRYLVKRTGEKVFLECVQDMDHENMFWYRQDPGLGLRLIYFSYDVKMKEKGDIPEGYSVSREKKERFSLILESASTNQTSMYLCASSLWREPYEQYFGPGTRLTVT.

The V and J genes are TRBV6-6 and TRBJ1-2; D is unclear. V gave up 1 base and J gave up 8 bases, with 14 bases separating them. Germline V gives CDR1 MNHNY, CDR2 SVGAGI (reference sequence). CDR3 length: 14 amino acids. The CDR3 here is CASSYFVQATGYTF. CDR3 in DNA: TGTGCCAGCAGTTACTTCGTCCAGGCGACAGGCTACACCTTC.

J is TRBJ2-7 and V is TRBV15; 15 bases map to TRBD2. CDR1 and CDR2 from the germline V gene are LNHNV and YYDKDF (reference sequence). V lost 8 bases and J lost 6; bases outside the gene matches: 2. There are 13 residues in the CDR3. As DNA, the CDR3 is TGTGCCACCGAGGGACTAGCGGGAGGCGAGCAGTACTTC. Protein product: CATEGLAGGEQYF.

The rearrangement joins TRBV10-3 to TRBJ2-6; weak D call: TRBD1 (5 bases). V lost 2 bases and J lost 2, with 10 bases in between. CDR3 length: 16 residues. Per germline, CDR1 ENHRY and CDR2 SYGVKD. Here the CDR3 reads CAISELAGTGANVLTF. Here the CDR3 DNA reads TGTGCCATCAGTGAGCTCGCAGGGACTGGGGCCAACGTCCTGACTTTC.

The CDR3 loop is CASSDQAAGEKLFF. The DNA for the CDR3 is TGTGCCAGCAGTGATCAGGCGGCCGGCGAAAAACTGTTTTTT. The chain has TRBV2 and TRBJ1-4; no reliable D call. CDR1 and CDR2 from the germline V gene are SNHLY and FYNNEI. The CDR3 is made up of 14 amino acids. V was pared by 3 bases and J by 8 bases, with 13 bases between.

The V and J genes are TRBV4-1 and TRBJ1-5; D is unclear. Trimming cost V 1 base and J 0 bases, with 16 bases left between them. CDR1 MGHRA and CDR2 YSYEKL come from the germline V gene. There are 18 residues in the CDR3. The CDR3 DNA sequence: TGCGCCAGCAGCCAAGTGTTTGGGAGAGATTATAGCAATCAGCCCCAGCATTTT. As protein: CASSQVFGRDYSNQPQHF.

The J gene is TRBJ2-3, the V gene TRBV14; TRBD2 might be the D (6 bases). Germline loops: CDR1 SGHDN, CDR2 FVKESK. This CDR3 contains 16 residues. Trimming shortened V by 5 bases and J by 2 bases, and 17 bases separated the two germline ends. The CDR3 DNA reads TGTGCCAGCAGCACAAGGACTATCTTAAACACAGATACGCAGTATTTT. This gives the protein CASSTRTILNTDTQYF.

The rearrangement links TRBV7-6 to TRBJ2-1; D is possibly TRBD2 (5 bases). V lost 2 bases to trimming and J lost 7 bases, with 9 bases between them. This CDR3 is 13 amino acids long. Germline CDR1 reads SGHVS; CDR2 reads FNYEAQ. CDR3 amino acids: CASSLLTGNEQFF. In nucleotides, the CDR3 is TGTGCCAGCAGCTTATTGACGGGAAATGAGCAGTTCTTC.

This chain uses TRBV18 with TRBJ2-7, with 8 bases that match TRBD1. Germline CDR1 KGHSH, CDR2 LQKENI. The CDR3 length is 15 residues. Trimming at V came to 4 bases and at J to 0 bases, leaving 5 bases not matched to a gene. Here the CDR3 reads CASSHPGTGSYEQYF. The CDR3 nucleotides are TGTGCCAGCTCACATCCCGGGACAGGCTCCTACGAGCAGTACTTC.

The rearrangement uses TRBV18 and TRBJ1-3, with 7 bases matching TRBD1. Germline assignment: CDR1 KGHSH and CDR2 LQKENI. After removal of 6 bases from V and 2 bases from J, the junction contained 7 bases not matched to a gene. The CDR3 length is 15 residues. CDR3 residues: CASSADRVTGNTIYF. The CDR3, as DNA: TGTGCCAGCTCGGCCGACAGGGTTACTGGAAACACCATATATTTT.